This entry concerns a single T cell receptor beta chain. This clonotype came up a few times. Its specific antigen is unknown. Per-base quality was not reported, and no clone a single base away is much larger than it. Stable Graves' hyperthyroidism was defined as the absence of progression to ophthalmopathy over 18 months of follow-up. Hyperthyroidism patients were aged 18 to 65 years and newly diagnosed, with disease duration of less than 2 months. Any patient with an uncontrolled infection, another autoimmune disease, pregnancy or lactation was excluded. Diagnoses relied on clinical symptoms, serum thyroxine and TRAb, thyroid ultrasound and orbital computed tomography. Ficoll-Paque density gradient centrifugation was used to isolate PBMCs from around 10 ml of fresh peripheral blood. Trizol reagent was used to extract total RNA, and RNA quality was then checked on an Agilent 2100 Bioanalyzer. This sample is drawn from a study of T cells in Graves' hyperthyroidism and ophthalmopathy (dated by TCRdb to between 2018 and 2021). Study-level background: Peripheral blood was collected at initial diagnosis, before any treatment. The 85 to 100 discovery patients were divided at random into training and test sets in a 7:3 ratio. To identify distinguishing TCR V-J signatures, a discovery cohort of 90 to 100 patients was used, comprising some 45 with Graves' ophthalmopathy and some 60 with stable Graves' hyperthyroidism. In several Graves' hyperthyroidism patients, the study also compared T-cell repertoires from thyroid tissue with T-cell repertoires from blood. The paper reports TCR Vbeta CDR3 sequencing of some 140 peripheral blood samples: over 40 ophthalmopathy, some 80 hyperthyroidism and approximately 17 progressor patients. Following sampling, methimazole starting at 30 mg daily was given to hyperthyroidism patients, and high-dose intravenous methylprednisolone was given to ophthalmopathy patients. Prospective prediction of ophthalmopathy was tested in an independent validation cohort of fewer than 20 hyperthyroidism patients and 17 patients who later progressed to ophthalmopathy. What the work shows at the level of the full study, not this receptor alone: In validation, the model predicted progression to ophthalmopathy a median of around 6.5 months before onset, with 70% to 71% sensitivity and roughly 77% specificity. Ophthalmopathy was separated from stable hyperthyroidism by a 13 V-J signature model, with 85% to 90% sensitivity and around 81% specificity obtained in cross-validation and 80%/75% obtained in testing. Most expanded thyroid clonotypes (frequency above 0.001) were also found in blood, which suggests that blood repertoires may mirror thyroid immune responses. No statistical method was used to set the sample size in advance, and investigators knew the group allocation.

TCR beta CDR3 regions were amplified from RNA transcripts. For the first round of RT-PCR on the TCR CDR3, the HTBI primer set was used together with the Qiagen OneStep RT-PCR kit. The libraries were constructed in a second round of multiplex PCR and then size-selected and purified. Paired-end sequencing of the libraries was performed with 100 bp reads on an Illumina HiSeq2000. In the source study's methods: SOAPnuke was used to process the raw data, throwing out any read that contained adapters or uncalled bases, had a mean Phred below 15, or lacked an exact constant-primer or identifier match. COPE v1.2.5 was used to merge high-quality paired reads, and clonotypes were defined as unique nucleotide sequences. MiTCR v1.1 was used to align the clonotypes against IMGT TRBV, TRBD and TRBJ reference segments. The analysis included only V-J combinations with a frequency above 0.0001, which together covered approximately 99% of the repertoires. The TCS score was defined as F50 (clonal expansion) divided by E x V (chaos), with BLOSUM62-based TCRdist calculated between CDR3 peptides within each V-J. Welch's t-statistics and random forest reduced 450 to 600 V-J features to under 15, which were used in a naive Bayes classifier (R e1071). The public reads were reprocessed in TCRdb via fastp at Q25 and MiXCR, keeping in-frame beta chains. CDR3 protein duplicates are merged, each entry listing the most common genes and DNA. The V and J calls and clone size come from TCRdb's table, not from the authors' own analysis. The sample data list a few hundred thousand distinct CDR3 sequences, and less than 25% of these were observed just once. Of the sample, 26% falls within the top ten clones.

Via the germline V gene, CDR1 is SGDLS and CDR2 YYNGEE. Including cysteine and phenylalanine, the CDR3 has 15 amino acids. Just CDR3 DNA is preserved here, 45 bases in frame from base 1. Between the V and J ends, shortened by 4 bases and 3 bases respectively, the junction contains 14 bases. The V and J genes are TRBV9 and TRBJ1-5, with TRBD1 as a weak D call on 6 bases. Sequenced material: blood. The TCR sequence derives from a man between 18 and 29 years old with Graves' hyperthyroidism. In nucleotide form, the sequence is TGTGCCAGCAGCCCACAGGGTTCTACCAATCAGCCCCAGCATTTT. It specifies CASSPQGSTNQPQHF.